These 7 T cell receptor beta chains originate from one sample sequenced in a study of T cell repertoires in ileal Crohn's disease. Assay used: immunoSEQ multiplex PCR; TCRdb lists only in-frame clones, some missing. The data show some 13,000 clones, with roughly 80% seen just once and around a sixth held by the top ten. The sequencing sample was made of ileal tissue. Receptors originate from an adult with Crohn's disease.

The chain carries TRBV10-3 and TRBJ2-5; D is perhaps TRBD2 (7 bases). Deletions cut 9 bases from V and 5 bases from J, with 13 bases between. The CDR3 runs to 12 residues. Per germline, CDR1 ENHRY and CDR2 SYGVKD. This CDR3 is CAMAGGGETQYF. The CDR3 nucleotides are TGTGCCATGGCGGGCGGGGGCGAGACCCAGTACTTC.

The gene calls are TRBV7-2 and TRBJ1-4, with a weak D call TRBD1 (6 bases). This CDR3 region has 15 residues. V gave up 4 bases and J gave up 7 bases, with 16 bases separating them. Germline V CDR1 and CDR2: SGHTA, FQGNSA. The CDR3 DNA is TGTGCCAGCAGCTGGACAGCTTCAAGGGGTGAAAAACTGTTTTTT. Its protein is CASSWTASRGEKLFF.

The V and J genes are TRBV7-2 and TRBJ2-3; 10 nucleotides align to TRBD1. After removal of 5 bases from V and 4 bases from J, the junction contained 9 bases not matched to a gene. The length of the CDR3 is 16 residues. Germline CDR1 reads SGHTA; CDR2 reads FQGNSA. CDR3 in DNA: TGTGCCAGCAGCCCTAGACAGGGGGCAGGCGCAGATACGCAGTATTTT. This sequence encodes CASSPRQGAGADTQYF.

This chain uses TRBV29-1 with TRBJ1-2; D unclear. V lost 0 bases, J lost 2 bases, and 10 bases lay in between. Looked up from germline, CDR1 is SQVTM and CDR2 is ANQGSEA. The CDR3 extends over 14 amino acids. CDR3 sequence: CSVEEEERNYGYTF. DNA for the CDR3: TGCAGCGTTGAAGAAGAGGAAAGGAACTATGGCTACACCTTC.

The count of this clone is one. The V call is TRBV13, the J call TRBJ2-5; perhaps TRBD1 as D (5 bases). The V gene lost 4 bases and the J gene lost 4 bases, with 13 bases spanning the gap. This CDR3 contains 14 residues. Germline CDR1 and CDR2: PRHDT and FYEKMQ (reference sequence). The CDR3 here is CASSSPSRVETQYF. Here the CDR3 DNA reads TGTGCCAGCAGCTCCCCCTCCAGGGTAGAGACCCAGTACTTC.

The chain employs TRBV6-6 and TRBJ2-5; D might be TRBD1 (5 bases). This CDR3 is 13 amino acids long. CDR1 is MNHNY, CDR2 SVGAGI, per germline (reference sequence). V was pared by 6 bases and J by 2 bases, with 10 bases between. The CDR3: CASSGREQETQYF. The CDR3 DNA reads TGTGCCAGCAGCGGCAGGGAACAAGAGACCCAGTACTTC.

The chain is built from TRBV14 and TRBJ2-7, with 10 positions matching TRBD2. CDR1 and CDR2 from the germline V gene are SGHDN and FVKESK. CDR3 length: 17 amino acids. Trimming cost V 0 bases and J 2 bases; bases outside gene matches: 7. CDR3 coding DNA: TGTGCCAGCAGCCAAGATCCCGAGCTAGCGGGGGCCTACGAGCAGTACTTC. Its translation is CASSQDPELAGAYEQYF.